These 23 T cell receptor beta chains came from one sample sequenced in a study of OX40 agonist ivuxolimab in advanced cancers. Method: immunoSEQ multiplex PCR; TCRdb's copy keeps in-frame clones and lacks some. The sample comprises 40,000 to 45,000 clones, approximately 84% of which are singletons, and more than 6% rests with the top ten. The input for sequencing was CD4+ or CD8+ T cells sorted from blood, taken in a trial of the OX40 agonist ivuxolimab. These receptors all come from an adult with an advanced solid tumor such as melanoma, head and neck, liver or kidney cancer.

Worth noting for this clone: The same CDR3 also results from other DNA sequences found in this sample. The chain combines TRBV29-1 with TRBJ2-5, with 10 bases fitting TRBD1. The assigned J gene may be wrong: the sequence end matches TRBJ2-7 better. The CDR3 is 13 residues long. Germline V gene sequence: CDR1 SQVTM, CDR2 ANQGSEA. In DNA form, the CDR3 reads TGCAGCGTAAGGACAGGGGGTTTCTACGAGCAGTACTTC. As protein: CSVRTGGFYEQYF.

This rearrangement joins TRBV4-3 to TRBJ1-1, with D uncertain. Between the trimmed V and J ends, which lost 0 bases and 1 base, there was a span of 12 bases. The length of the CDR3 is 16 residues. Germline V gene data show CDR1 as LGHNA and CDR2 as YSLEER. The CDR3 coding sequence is TGCGCCAGCAGCCAAGATTCGGCGGGTTCGAACACTGAAGCTTTCTTT. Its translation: CASSQDSAGSNTEAFF.

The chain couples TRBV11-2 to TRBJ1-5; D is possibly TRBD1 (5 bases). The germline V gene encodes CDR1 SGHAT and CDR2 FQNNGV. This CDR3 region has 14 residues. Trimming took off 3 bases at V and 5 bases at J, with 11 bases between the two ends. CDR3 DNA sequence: TGTGCCAGCAGCTTCTCGGGGCAGCATCAGCCCCAGCATTTT. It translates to CASSFSGQHQPQHF.

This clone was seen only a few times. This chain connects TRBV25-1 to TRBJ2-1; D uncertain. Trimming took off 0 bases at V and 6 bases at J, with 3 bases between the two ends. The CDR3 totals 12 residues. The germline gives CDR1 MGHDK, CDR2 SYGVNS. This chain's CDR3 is CASSEYFNEQFF. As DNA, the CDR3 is TGTGCCAGCAGTGAATATTTCAATGAGCAGTTCTTC.

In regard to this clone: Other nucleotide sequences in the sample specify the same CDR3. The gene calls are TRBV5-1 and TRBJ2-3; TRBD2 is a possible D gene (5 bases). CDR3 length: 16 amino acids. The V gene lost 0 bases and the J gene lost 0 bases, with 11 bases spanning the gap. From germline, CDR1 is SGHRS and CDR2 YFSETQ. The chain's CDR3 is CASSLEGSPSTDTQYF. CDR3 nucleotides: TGCGCCAGCAGCTTGGAAGGGAGCCCTAGCACAGATACGCAGTATTTT.

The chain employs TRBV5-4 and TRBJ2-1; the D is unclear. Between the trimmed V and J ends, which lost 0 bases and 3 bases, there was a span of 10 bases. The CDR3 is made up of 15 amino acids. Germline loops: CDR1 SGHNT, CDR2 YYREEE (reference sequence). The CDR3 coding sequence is TGTGCCAGCAGCTTGGCTGGGAACTACTACAATGAGCAGTTCTTC. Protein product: CASSLAGNYYNEQFF.

CDR3 sequence reads: CAISPSGSGQNTQYF. The CDR3 coding sequence is TGTGCCATCAGCCCTAGCGGGTCGGGTCAGAATACGCAGTATTTT. The chain employs TRBV10-3 and TRBJ2-3; 8 bases agree with TRBD2. The J segment lost 7 bases and the V segment lost 6 bases, leaving 12 bases of the junction unmatched. Germline-derived CDR1 and CDR2 are ENHRY and SYGVKD. CDR3 length equals 15 residues.

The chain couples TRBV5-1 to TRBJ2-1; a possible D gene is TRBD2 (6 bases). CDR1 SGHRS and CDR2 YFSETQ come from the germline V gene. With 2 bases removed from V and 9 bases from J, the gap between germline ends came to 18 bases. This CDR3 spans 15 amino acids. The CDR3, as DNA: TGCGCCAGCAGCTTCTCGGGGACGTCGCGGGGTGAGCAGTTCTTC. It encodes CASSFSGTSRGEQFF.

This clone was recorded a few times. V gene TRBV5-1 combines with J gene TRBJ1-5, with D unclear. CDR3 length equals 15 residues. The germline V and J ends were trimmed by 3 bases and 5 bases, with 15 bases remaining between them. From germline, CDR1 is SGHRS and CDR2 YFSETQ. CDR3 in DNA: TGCGCCAGCAGCTACGGTGGGAGGGCTGATCAGCCCCAGCATTTT. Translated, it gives CASSYGGRADQPQHF.

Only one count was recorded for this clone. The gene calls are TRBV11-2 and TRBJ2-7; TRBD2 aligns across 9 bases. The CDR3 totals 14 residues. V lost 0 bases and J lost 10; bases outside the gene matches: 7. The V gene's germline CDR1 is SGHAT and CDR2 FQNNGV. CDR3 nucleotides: TGTGCCAGCAGCTTAGATGGGGCTAGCGGGAAACAGTACTTC. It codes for CASSLDGASGKQYF.

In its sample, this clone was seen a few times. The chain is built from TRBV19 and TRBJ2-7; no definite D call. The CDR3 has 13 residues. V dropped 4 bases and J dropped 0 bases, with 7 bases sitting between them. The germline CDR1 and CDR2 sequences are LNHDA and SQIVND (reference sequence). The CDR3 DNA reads TGTGCCAGTAGTACCGGGTTCTCCTACGAGCAGTACTTC. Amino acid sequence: CASSTGFSYEQYF. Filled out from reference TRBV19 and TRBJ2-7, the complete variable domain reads DGGITQSPKYLFRKEGQNVTLSCEQNLNHDAMYWYRQDPGQGLRLIYYSQIVNDFQKGDIAEGYSVSREKKESFPLTVTSAQKNPTAFYLCASSTGFSYEQYFGPGTRLTVT.

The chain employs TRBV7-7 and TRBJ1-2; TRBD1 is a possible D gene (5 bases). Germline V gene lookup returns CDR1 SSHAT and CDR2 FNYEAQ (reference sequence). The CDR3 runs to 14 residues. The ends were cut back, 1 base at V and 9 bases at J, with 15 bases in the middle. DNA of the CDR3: TGTGCCAGCAGCTTAGTTACCAGGGCGGGATGCTACACCTTC. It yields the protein CASSLVTRAGCYTF. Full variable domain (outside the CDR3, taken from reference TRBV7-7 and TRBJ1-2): GAGVSQSPRYKVTKRGQDVTLRCDPISSHATLYWYQQALGQGPEFLTYFNYEAQPDKSGLPSDRFSAERPEGSISTLTIQRTEQRDSAMYRCASSLVTRAGCYTFGSGTRLTVV.

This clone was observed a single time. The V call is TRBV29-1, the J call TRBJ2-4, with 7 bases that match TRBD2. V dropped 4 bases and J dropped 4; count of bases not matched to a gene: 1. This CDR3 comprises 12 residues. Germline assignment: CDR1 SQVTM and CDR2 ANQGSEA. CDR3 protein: CSVGGGKNIQYF. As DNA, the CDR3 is TGCAGCGTTGGGGGGGGAAAAAACATTCAGTACTTC.

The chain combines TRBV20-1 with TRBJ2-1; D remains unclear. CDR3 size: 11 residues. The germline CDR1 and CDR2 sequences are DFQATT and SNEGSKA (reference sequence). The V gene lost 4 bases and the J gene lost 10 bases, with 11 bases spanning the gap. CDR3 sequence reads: CSANPSTEQFF. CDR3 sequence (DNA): TGCAGTGCTAATCCCTCGACAGAGCAGTTCTTC.

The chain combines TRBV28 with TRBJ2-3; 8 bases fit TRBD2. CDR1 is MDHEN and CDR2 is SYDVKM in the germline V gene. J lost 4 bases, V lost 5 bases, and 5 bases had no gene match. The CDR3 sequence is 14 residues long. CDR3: CASSGLAGADTQYF. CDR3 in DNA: TGTGCCAGCAGTGGGCTAGCGGGCGCAGATACGCAGTATTTT.

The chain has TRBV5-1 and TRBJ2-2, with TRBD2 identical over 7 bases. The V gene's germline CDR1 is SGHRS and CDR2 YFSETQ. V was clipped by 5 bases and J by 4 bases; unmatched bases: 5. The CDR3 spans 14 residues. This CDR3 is CASRGAGVTGELFF. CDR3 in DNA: TGCGCCAGCAGAGGCGCGGGAGTCACCGGGGAGCTGTTTTTT.

The CDR3: CASNRDPQGKNTEAFF. CDR3 nucleotide sequence: TGTGCCAGCAACCGAGACCCACAGGGGAAGAACACTGAAGCTTTCTTT. This chain joins TRBV2 and TRBJ1-1, with 7 bases identical to TRBD1. CDR3 length equals 16 residues. Germline V gene lookup returns CDR1 SNHLY and CDR2 FYNNEI. Germline trimming cut 7 bases from V and 1 base from J; bases unmatched to any gene: 12.

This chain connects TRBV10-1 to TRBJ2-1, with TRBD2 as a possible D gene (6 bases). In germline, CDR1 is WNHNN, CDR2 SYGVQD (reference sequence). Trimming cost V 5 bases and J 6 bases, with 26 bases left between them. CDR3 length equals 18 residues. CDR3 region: CASSRFLGGTPRGNEQFF. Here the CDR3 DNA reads TGCGCCAGCAGTCGTTTCCTAGGCGGGACCCCCCGGGGCAATGAGCAGTTCTTC.

CDR3 DNA: TGTGCCAGCAGCTACGAGCAGGGCCGGAAGTTCTTC. It encodes CASSYEQGRKFF. This chain joins TRBV7-6 and TRBJ2-1, with TRBD1 as a possible D gene (5 bases). Trimming took 4 bases from V and 14 from J, leaving 15 bases between them. CDR1 and CDR2 from the germline V gene are SGHVS and FNYEAQ. The CDR3 runs to 12 residues.

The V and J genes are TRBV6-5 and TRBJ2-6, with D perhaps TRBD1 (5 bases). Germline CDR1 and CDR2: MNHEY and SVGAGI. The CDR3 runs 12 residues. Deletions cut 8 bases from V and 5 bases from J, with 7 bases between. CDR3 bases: TGTGCCAGCGGGGCCTGGGCCAACGTCCTGACTTTC. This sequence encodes CASGAWANVLTF.

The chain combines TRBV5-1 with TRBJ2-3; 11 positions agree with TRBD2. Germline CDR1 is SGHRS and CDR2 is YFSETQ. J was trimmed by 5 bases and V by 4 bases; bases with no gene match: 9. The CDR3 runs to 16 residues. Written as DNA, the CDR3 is TGCGCCAGCAGCCATGGGACTAGCGGAGGGGAAGATACGCAGTATTTT. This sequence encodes CASSHGTSGGEDTQYF.

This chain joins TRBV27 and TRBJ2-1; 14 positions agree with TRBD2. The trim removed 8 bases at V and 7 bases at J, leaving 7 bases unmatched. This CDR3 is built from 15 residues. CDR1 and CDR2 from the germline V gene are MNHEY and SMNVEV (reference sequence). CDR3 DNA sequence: TGTGCCAGCGAACCCGGGACTAGCGGGAGTAATGAGCAGTTCTTC. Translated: CASEPGTSGSNEQFF.

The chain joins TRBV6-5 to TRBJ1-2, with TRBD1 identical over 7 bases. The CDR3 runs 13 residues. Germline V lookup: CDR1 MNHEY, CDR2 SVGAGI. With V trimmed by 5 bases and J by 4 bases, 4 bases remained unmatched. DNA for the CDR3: TGTGCCAGCAGTACGGGACAGTTCTATGGCTACACCTTC. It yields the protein CASSTGQFYGYTF.